A single sample gave rise to the 25 T cell receptor beta chains below, sequenced in a study of OX40 agonist ivuxolimab in advanced cancers. TCRdb's copy holds only in-frame clones and misses some; the assay was immunoSEQ multiplex PCR. Of 100,000 to 150,000 clones listed, around 93% were seen once; the top ten hold about 0.93%. This material consisted of CD4+ or CD8+ T cells sorted from blood, taken in a trial of the OX40 agonist ivuxolimab. Receptors were obtained from an adult with an advanced solid tumor such as melanoma, head and neck, liver or kidney cancer.

V gene TRBV6-6 combines with J gene TRBJ2-1; TRBD2 agrees at 9 bases. The CDR3 has 12 residues. From germline, CDR1 is MNHNY and CDR2 SVGAGI (reference sequence). The V and J ends lost 6 bases and 12 bases, in that order; junction bases with no gene match: 6. Here the CDR3 reads CASRTRLAVQFF. The CDR3 nucleotides read TGTGCCAGCAGAACCCGACTAGCGGTGCAGTTCTTC.

The chain carries TRBV18 and TRBJ2-2; D assignment may be TRBD1 or TRBD2 (5 bases each). V was trimmed by 3 bases and J by 3 bases, leaving 8 bases between them. The CDR3 length is 14 residues. Germline loops: CDR1 KGHSH, CDR2 LQKENI. CDR3 coding DNA: TGTGCCAGCTCACCGGGGACCGACACCGGGGAGCTGTTTTTT. This codes for CASSPGTDTGELFF.

The V gene is TRBV6-6, the J gene TRBJ1-2; TRBD1 matches 8 bases. CDR1 and CDR2 (germline): MNHNY, SVGAGI (reference sequence). The CDR3 extends over 14 amino acids. The ends lost 7 bases at V and 7 bases at J; junction bases unmatched: 11. The CDR3 loop is CASTQDRALGGYTF. The CDR3 DNA follows: TGTGCCAGCACCCAGGACAGGGCCCTAGGTGGCTACACCTTC.

This clone was observed once. The V gene is TRBV28, the J gene TRBJ1-2; D may be TRBD1 (5 bases). CDR3 length equals 14 residues. Germline CDR1 is MDHEN and CDR2 is SYDVKM. Trimming cost V 2 bases and J 0 bases, with 7 bases left between them. CDR3 coding DNA: TGTGCCAGCAGTTTACAGGGTTCTAACTATGGCTACACCTTC. This encodes CASSLQGSNYGYTF.

The V call is TRBV5-1, the J call TRBJ2-5; 7 positions agree with TRBD2. The end of the DNA aligns better with TRBJ2-7, so the J call may be wrong. Germline V gene lookup returns CDR1 SGHRS and CDR2 YFSETQ. This CDR3 is 15 amino acids long. CDR3 sequence: CASSPLAGELSEQYF. Here the CDR3 DNA reads TGCGCCAGCAGCCCACTTGCGGGGGAACTCTCCGAGCAGTACTTC.

V and J are TRBV2 and TRBJ1-4; D call uncertain. The V gene lost 1 base and the J gene lost 0 bases, with 6 bases spanning the gap. The CDR3 runs to 15 residues. Germline V CDR1 and CDR2: SNHLY, FYNNEI. The CDR3 is CASSEDRATNEKLFF. The CDR3 bases are TGTGCCAGCAGTGAAGATAGGGCAACTAATGAAAAACTGTTTTTT.

The chain links TRBV5-1 to TRBJ2-7; 8 nucleotides line up with TRBD1. The ends lost 4 bases at V and 3 bases at J; junction bases unmatched: 6. CDR1 is SGHRS and CDR2 is YFSETQ in the germline V gene. The CDR3 runs to 14 residues. This CDR3 reads CASSPDRGVYEQYF. CDR3 nucleotides: TGCGCCAGCAGCCCCGACAGGGGTGTCTACGAGCAGTACTTC. The complete variable domain, with remaining parts taken from reference TRBV5-1 and TRBJ2-7, reads KAGVTQTPRYLIKTRGQQVTLSCSPISGHRSVSWYQQTPGQGLQFLFEYFSETQRNKGNFPGRFSGRQFSNSRSEMNVSTLELGDSALYLCASSPDRGVYEQYFGPGTRLTVT.

The chain uses TRBV7-2 and TRBJ2-1; D gene ambiguous. CDR3 size: 12 residues. The germline V gene encodes CDR1 SGHTA and CDR2 FQGNSA. V was shortened by 1 base and J by 9 bases, with 7 bases between the two germline ends. CDR3 loop: CASSLELGEQFF. CDR3 nucleotides: TGTGCCAGCAGCTTAGAGTTGGGTGAGCAGTTCTTC.

Comment on this clone: The germline gene is not matched at one end of the junction; a read error may be the cause. This chain uses TRBV6-1 with TRBJ2-7, with TRBD1 identical over 8 bases. CDR1 is MNHNS, CDR2 SASEGT, per germline. The CDR3 runs 14 residues. The CDR3 DNA reads TGTGCCAGCAATGAAAAAGACAGGGGCTACGAGCAGTACTTC. Translated: CASNEKDRGYEQYF.

The chain has TRBV6-1 and TRBJ1-5; D is unclear. V gave up 2 bases and J gave up 0 bases, with 11 bases separating them. The CDR3 consists of 16 residues. CDR1 and CDR2 from the germline V gene are MNHNS and SASEGT. In DNA form, the CDR3 reads TGTGCCAGCAGTGAAACTCCCAAACATAGCAATCAGCCCCAGCATTTT. Translated: CASSETPKHSNQPQHF.

This clone showed up just a few times. CDR3 protein: CASSRDSTDTQYF. The CDR3 coding sequence is TGTGCCAGCAGCCGGGACAGCACAGATACGCAGTATTTT. The chain joins TRBV5-4 to TRBJ2-3; D possibly matches TRBD1 or TRBD2 (5 bases each). CDR3 length: 13 amino acids. From germline, CDR1 is SGHNT and CDR2 YYREEE (reference sequence). Trimming stripped 4 bases from V and 0 bases from J, with 6 bases between.

The chain carries TRBV7-8 and TRBJ1-1; 8 bases match TRBD1. The V segment lost 4 bases and the J segment 0 bases; nucleotides outside the gene matches: 4. CDR1 is SGHVS and CDR2 is FQNEAQ in the germline V gene. The CDR3 consists of 15 residues. CDR3 sequence (DNA): TGTGCCAGCAGCTGGGACAGGCTCATGAACACTGAAGCTTTCTTT. Amino acids: CASSWDRLMNTEAFF.

The chain uses TRBV11-1 and TRBJ2-5, with 8 positions matching TRBD2. After removal of 4 bases from V and 8 bases from J, the junction contained 6 bases not matched to a gene. The CDR3 totals 13 residues. Germline V gene data show CDR1 as SGHAT and CDR2 as FQDESV (reference sequence). The CDR3 region is CASSSRVAGTQYF. The DNA for the CDR3 is TGTGCCAGCAGCTCCAGGGTAGCGGGAACCCAGTACTTC.

The J gene is TRBJ2-3, the V gene TRBV19; tentatively, D is TRBD1 (6 bases). The CDR3 is 21 amino acids. Trimming cost V 0 bases and J 1 base, with 26 bases left between them. Germline V lookup: CDR1 LNHDA, CDR2 SQIVND (reference sequence). The CDR3 spells CASSIDNPWQGKGHGTDTQYF. CDR3 DNA sequence: TGTGCCAGTAGTATAGATAATCCGTGGCAGGGGAAGGGACACGGCACAGATACGCAGTATTTT.

The rearrangement uses TRBV4-3 and TRBJ1-2, with D uncertain. CDR3 length: 15 residues. Per the germline V gene, CDR1 is LGHNA and CDR2 is YSLEER. V gave up 3 bases and J gave up 8 bases, with 19 bases separating them. The CDR3 sequence is CASSQSRSGGRGYTF. In DNA, the CDR3 is TGCGCCAGCAGCCAGTCGAGATCGGGAGGAAGGGGCTACACCTTC.

The chain is built from TRBV6-5 and TRBJ1-4; TRBD1 matches at 7 bases. The ends lost 6 bases at V and 10 bases at J; junction bases unmatched: 11. Germline values: CDR1 MNHEY, CDR2 SVGAGI. The CDR3 has 14 amino acids. CDR3 DNA: TGTGCCAGCAGCGAAGGAGGGGGCGGGGGAAAACTGTTTTTT. It yields the protein CASSEGGGGGKLFF.

This clone was seen once. In DNA, the CDR3 is TGCGCCAGCAGCCAAGGGCACAACTCTGGGGCCAACGTCCTGACTTTC. It specifies CASSQGHNSGANVLTF. The V call is TRBV4-3, the J call TRBJ2-6; D remains unclear. Germline-derived CDR1 and CDR2 are LGHNA and YSLEER. CDR3 length: 16 residues. The V gene lost 1 base and the J gene lost 0 bases, with 7 bases spanning the gap.

J is TRBJ1-4 and V is TRBV19, with 7 bases identical to TRBD1. CDR1 LNHDA and CDR2 SQIVND come from the germline V gene (reference sequence). CDR3 length equals 14 residues. The V segment lost 5 bases and the J segment 7 bases; nucleotides outside the gene matches: 7. DNA of the CDR3: TGTGCCAGTAGTTCACGACAGGGTGGTGAAAAACTGTTTTTT. Translation: CASSSRQGGEKLFF.

The chain uses TRBV2 and TRBJ2-5; D uncertain. Germline V gene lookup returns CDR1 SNHLY and CDR2 FYNNEI. The CDR3 runs to 13 residues. Trimming took off 6 bases at V and 5 bases at J, with 13 bases between the two ends. CDR3 region: CASRNALQETQYF. For the CDR3, the DNA is TGTGCCAGCAGGAACGCCCTGCAGGAGACCCAGTACTTC.

The chain links TRBV7-9 to TRBJ2-6; D remains ambiguous. The germline V gene has CDR1 SEHNR and CDR2 FQNEAQ (reference sequence). CDR3 length equals 15 residues. Trimming stripped 2 bases from V and 6 bases from J, with 11 bases between. The CDR3 sequence is CASSLMEGLANVLTF. In DNA, the CDR3 is TGTGCCAGCAGCTTAATGGAAGGGTTGGCCAACGTCCTGACTTTC.

This rearrangement joins TRBV29-1 to TRBJ2-6, with 8 bases matching TRBD1. Per the germline V gene, CDR1 is SQVTM and CDR2 is ANQGSEA. This CDR3 has 15 amino acids. Germline trimming cut 5 bases from V and 0 bases from J; bases unmatched to any gene: 3. In nucleotides, the CDR3 is TGCAGCGTTCGGACAGGGCCCTCTGGGGCCAACGTCCTGACTTTC. Amino acid sequence: CSVRTGPSGANVLTF.

J is TRBJ2-7 and V is TRBV7-2; 12 bases match TRBD1. The CDR3 runs 14 residues. CDR1 and CDR2 (germline): SGHTA, FQGNSA. Trimming took 6 bases from V and 6 from J; bases not matched to a gene: 6. The CDR3 nucleotides are TGTGCCAGCAGGTCCGGGACAGGGGGCGGCGAGCAGTACTTC. This sequence encodes CASRSGTGGGEQYF.

In this sample, this clone turned up once. This sequence joins TRBV5-1 and TRBJ2-1; D is possibly TRBD1 (5 bases). The V gene lost 0 bases and the J gene lost 13 bases, with 14 bases spanning the gap. CDR3 length equals 13 residues. Germline V CDR1 and CDR2: SGHRS, YFSETQ. DNA for the CDR3: TGCGCCAGCAGCTTGGAGCTGGCTGGGGCCCAGTTCTTC. Its translation: CASSLELAGAQFF.

The rearrangement links TRBV7-8 to TRBJ1-5, with D possibly matching TRBD1 (6 bases). V lost 1 base and J lost 4, with 11 bases in between. Per germline, CDR1 SGHVS and CDR2 FQNEAQ. CDR3 length: 15 amino acids. CDR3 DNA sequence: TGTGCCAGCAGCTTAGGGGGGGCGGGGAATCAGCCCCAGCATTTT. Residues: CASSLGGAGNQPQHF.

The rearrangement uses TRBV9 and TRBJ1-4, with 7 bases fitting TRBD1. This CDR3 contains 15 residues. CDR1 and CDR2 from the germline V gene are SGDLS and YYNGEE. Trimming removed 2 bases from V and 2 bases from J; junction bases left unmatched: 3. DNA of the CDR3: TGTGCCAGCAGCGTCACAGGGGTGACTAATGAAAAACTGTTTTTT. Translation: CASSVTGVTNEKLFF.